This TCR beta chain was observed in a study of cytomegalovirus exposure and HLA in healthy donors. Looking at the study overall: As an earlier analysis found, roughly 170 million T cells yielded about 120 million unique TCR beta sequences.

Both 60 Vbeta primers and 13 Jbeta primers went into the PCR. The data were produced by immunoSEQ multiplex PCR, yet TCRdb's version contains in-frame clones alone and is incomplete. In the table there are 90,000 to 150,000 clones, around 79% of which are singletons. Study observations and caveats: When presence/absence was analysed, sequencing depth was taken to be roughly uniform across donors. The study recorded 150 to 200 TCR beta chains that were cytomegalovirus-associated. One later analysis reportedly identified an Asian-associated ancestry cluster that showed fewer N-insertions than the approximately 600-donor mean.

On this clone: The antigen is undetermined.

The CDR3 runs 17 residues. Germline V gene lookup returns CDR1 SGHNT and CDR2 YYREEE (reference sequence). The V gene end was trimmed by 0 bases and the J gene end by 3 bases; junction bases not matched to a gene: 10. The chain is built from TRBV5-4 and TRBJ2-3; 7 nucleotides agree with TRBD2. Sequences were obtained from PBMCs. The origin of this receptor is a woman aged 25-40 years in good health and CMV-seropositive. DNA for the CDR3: TGTGCCAGCAGCTTGGCCGTGACAGCGGGGATGACAGATACGCAGTATTTT. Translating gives CASSLAVTAGMTDTQYF. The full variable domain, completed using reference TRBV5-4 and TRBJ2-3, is ETGVTQSPTHLIKTRGQQVTLRCSSQSGHNTVSWYQQALGQGPQFIFQYYREEENGRGNFPPRFSGLQFPNYSSELNVNALELDDSALYLCASSLAVTAGMTDTQYFGPGTRLTVL.